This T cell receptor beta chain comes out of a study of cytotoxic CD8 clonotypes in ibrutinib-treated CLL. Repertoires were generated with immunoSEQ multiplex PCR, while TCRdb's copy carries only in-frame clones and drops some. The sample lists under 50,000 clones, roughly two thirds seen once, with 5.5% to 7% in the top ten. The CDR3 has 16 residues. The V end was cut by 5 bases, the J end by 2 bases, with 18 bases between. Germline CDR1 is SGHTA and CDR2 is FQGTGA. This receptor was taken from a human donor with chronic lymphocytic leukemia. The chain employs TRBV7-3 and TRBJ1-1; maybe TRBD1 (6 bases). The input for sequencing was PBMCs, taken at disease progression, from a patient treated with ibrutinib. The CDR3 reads CASSQRLPGQNTEAFF. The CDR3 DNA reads TGTGCCAGCAGCCAAAGGTTACCGGGACAAAACACTGAAGCTTTCTTT.